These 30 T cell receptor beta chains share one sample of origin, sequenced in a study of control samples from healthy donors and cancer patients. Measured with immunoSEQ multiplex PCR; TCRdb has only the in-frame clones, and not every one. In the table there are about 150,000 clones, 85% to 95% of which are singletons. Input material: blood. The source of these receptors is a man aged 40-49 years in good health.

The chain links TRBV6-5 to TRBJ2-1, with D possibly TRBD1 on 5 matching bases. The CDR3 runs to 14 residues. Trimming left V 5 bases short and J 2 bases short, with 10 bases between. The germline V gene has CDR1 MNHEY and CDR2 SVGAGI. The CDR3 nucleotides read TGTGCCAGCAGTCCGACAGCCACCTACAATGAGCAGTTCTTC. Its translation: CASSPTATYNEQFF.

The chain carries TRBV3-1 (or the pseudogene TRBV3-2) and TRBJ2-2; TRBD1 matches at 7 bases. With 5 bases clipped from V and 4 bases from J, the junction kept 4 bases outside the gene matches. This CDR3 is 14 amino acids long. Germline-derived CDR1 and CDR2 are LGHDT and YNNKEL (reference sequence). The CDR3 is CASSLRQGTGELFF. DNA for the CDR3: TGTGCCAGCAGCTTAAGACAGGGCACCGGGGAGCTGTTTTTT.

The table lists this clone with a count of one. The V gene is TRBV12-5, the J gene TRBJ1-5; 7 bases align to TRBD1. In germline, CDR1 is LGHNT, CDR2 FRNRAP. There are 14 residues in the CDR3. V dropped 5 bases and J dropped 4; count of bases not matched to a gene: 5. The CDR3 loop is CASGRGQPNQPQHF. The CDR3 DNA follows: TGTGCTAGTGGTAGGGGACAGCCGAATCAGCCCCAGCATTTT. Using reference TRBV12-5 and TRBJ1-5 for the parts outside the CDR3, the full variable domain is DARVTQTPRHKVTEMGQEVTMRCQPILGHNTVFWYRQTMMQGLELLAYFRNRAPLDDSGMPKDRFSAEMPDATLATLKIQPSEPRDSAVYFCASGRGQPNQPQHFGDGTRLSIL.

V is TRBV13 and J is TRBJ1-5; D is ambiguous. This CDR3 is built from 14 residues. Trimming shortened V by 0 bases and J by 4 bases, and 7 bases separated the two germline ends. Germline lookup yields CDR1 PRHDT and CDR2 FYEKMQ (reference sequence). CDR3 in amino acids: CASSLGGRNQPQHF. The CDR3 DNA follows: TGTGCCAGCAGCTTAGGGGGCCGGAATCAGCCCCAGCATTTT.

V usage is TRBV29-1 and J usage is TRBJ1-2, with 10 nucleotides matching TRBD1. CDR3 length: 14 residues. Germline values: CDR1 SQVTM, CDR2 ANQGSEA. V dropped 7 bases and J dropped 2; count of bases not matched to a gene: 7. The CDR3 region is CSARDRGGNYGYTF. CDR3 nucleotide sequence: TGCAGCGCACGGGACAGGGGCGGGAACTATGGCTACACCTTC.

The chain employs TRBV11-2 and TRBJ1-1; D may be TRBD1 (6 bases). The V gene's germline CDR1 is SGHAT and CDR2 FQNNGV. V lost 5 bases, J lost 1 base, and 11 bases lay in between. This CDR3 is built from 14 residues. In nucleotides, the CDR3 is TGTGCCAGCAGCGCACAGGGCACGAACACTGAAGCTTTCTTT. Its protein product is CASSAQGTNTEAFF.

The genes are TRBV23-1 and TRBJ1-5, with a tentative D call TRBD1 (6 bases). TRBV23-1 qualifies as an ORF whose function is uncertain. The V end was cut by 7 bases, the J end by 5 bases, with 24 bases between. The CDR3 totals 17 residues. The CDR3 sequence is CASITPRGGRLHQPQHF. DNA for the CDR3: TGCGCCAGCATAACTCCCCGAGGGGGGCGGCTGCATCAGCCCCAGCATTTT.

CDR3 bases: TGTGCCACCAGTGACTCTAACAGCTACGAGCAGTACTTC. Its translation is CATSDSNSYEQYF. The rearrangement joins TRBV24-1 to TRBJ2-7; D uncertain. The V gene lost 4 bases and the J gene lost 3 bases, with 9 bases spanning the gap. The CDR3 consists of 13 residues. CDR1 is KGHDR and CDR2 is SFDVKD in the germline V gene.

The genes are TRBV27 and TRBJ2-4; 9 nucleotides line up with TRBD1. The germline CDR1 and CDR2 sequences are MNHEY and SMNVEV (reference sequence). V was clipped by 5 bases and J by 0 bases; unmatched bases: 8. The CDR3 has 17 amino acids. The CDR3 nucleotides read TGTGCCAGCAGTCCATTTGGGGGACAGGGAGCCAAAAACATTCAGTACTTC. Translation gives CASSPFGGQGAKNIQYF.

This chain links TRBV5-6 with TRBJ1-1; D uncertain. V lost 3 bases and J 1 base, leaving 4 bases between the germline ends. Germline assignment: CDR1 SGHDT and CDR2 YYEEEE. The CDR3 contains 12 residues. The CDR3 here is CASSWQNTEAFF. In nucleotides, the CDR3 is TGTGCCAGCAGCTGGCAGAACACTGAAGCTTTCTTT.

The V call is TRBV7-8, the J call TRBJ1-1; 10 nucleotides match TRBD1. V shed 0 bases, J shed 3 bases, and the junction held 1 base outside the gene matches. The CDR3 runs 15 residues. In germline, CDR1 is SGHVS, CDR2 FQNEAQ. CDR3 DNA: TGTGCCAGCAGCTTAGCGGGACAGGGGCACACTGAAGCTTTCTTT. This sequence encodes CASSLAGQGHTEAFF. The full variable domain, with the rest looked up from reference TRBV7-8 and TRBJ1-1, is GAGVSQSPRYKVAKRGQDVALRCDPISGHVSLFWYQQALGQGPEFLTYFQNEAQLDKSGLPSDRFFAERPEGSVSTLKIQRTQQEDSAVYLCASSLAGQGHTEAFFGQGTRLTVV.

The CDR3 DNA sequence: TGCGCCAGCAGCCAGCGGACAGGGGGAATTACCGGGGAGCTGTTTTTT. This codes for CASSQRTGGITGELFF. The chain combines TRBV4-1 with TRBJ2-2; 10 positions agree with TRBD1. J was trimmed by 5 bases and V by 3 bases; bases with no gene match: 6. CDR1 MGHRA and CDR2 YSYEKL come from the germline V gene. This CDR3 is built from 16 residues.

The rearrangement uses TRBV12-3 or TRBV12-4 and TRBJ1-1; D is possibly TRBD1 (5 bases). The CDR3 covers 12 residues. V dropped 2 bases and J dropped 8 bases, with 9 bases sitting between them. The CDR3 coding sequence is TGTGCCAGCAGTTTATTGACAGCAGAAGCTTTCTTT. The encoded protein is CASSLLTAEAFF.

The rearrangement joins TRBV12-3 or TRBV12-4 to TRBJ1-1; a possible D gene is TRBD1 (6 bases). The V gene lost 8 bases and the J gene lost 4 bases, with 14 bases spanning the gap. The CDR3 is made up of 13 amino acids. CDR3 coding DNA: TGTGCCAGCTACCTGTTAGGGGGCACTGAAGCTTTCTTT. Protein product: CASYLLGGTEAFF.

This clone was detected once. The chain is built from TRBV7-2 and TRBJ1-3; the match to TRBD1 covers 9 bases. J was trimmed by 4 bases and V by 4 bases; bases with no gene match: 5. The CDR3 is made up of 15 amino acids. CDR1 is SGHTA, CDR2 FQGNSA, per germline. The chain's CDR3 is CASSSGTGTGNTIYF. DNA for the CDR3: TGTGCCAGCAGCTCTGGGACAGGGACCGGAAACACCATATATTTT.

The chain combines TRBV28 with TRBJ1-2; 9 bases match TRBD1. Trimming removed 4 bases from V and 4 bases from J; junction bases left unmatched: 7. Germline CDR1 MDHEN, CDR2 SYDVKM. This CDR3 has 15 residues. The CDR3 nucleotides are TGTGCCAGCAGTTCTGGACAGGGGCGGGGCTATGGCTACACCTTC. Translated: CASSSGQGRGYGYTF.

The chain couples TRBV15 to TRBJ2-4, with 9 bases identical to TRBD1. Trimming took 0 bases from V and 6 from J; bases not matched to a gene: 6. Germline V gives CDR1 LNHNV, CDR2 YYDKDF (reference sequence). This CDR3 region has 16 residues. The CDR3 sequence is CATSREPGTGRNIQYF. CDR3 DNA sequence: TGTGCCACCAGCAGAGAACCCGGGACAGGGCGAAACATTCAGTACTTC.

CDR3 sequence reads: CASSLLDRASGNTIYF. The DNA of the CDR3 is TGTGCCAGCTCCCTTTTAGACCGTGCCTCTGGAAACACCATATATTTT. The chain couples TRBV18 to TRBJ1-3, with no clear D. With 6 bases removed from V and 0 bases from J, the gap between germline ends came to 15 bases. This CDR3 comprises 16 residues. Germline loops: CDR1 KGHSH, CDR2 LQKENI.

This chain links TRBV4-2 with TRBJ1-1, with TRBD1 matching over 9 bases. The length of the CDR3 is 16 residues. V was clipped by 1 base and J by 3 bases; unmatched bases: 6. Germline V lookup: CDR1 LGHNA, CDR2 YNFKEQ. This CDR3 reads CASSQAGDREDTEAFF. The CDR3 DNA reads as TGTGCCAGCAGCCAAGCAGGGGACAGGGAAGACACTGAAGCTTTCTTT.

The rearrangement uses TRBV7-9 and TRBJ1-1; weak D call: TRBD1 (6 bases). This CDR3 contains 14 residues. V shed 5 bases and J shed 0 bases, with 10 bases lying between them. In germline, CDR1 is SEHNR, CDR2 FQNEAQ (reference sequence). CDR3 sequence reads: CASSRTEMNTEAFF. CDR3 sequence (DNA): TGTGCCAGCAGCCGGACAGAAATGAACACTGAAGCTTTCTTT.

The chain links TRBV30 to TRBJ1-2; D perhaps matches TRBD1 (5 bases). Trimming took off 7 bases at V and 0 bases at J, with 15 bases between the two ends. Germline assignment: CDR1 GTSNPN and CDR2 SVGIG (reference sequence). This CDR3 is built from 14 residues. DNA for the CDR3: TGTGCCTTCTTCCCCTGGGGGGCTAACTATGGCTACACCTTC. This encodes CAFFPWGANYGYTF. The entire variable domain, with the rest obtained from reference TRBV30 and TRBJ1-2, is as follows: SQTIHQWPATLVQPVGSPLSLECTVEGTSNPNLYWYRQAAGRGLQLLFYSVGIGQISSEVPQNLSASRPQDRQFILSSKKLLLSDSGFYLCAFFPWGANYGYTFGSGTRLTVV.

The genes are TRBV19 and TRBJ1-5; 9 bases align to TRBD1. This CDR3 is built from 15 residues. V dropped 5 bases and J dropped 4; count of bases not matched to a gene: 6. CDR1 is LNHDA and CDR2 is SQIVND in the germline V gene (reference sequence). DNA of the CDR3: TGTGCCAGTAGTCGGACAGGGGCCGCGAATCAGCCCCAGCATTTT. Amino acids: CASSRTGAANQPQHF.

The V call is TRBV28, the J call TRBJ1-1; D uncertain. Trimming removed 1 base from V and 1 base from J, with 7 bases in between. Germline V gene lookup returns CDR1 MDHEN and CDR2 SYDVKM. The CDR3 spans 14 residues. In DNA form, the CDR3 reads TGTGCCAGCAGTTTATTTTCAGAGAACACTGAAGCTTTCTTT. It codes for CASSLFSENTEAFF.

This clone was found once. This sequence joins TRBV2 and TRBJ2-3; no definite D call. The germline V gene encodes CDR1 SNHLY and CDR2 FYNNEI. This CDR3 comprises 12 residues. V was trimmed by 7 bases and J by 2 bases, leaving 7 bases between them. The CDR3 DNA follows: TGTGCCAGCAACCCCTACACAGATACGCAGTATTTT. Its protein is CASNPYTDTQYF.

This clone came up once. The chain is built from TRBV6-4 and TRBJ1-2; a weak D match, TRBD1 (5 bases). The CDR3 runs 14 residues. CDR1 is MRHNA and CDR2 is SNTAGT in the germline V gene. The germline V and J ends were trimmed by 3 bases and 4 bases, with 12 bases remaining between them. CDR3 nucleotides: TGTGCCAGCAGTGAGATTGAAGGGGCCTATGGCTACACCTTC. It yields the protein CASSEIEGAYGYTF.

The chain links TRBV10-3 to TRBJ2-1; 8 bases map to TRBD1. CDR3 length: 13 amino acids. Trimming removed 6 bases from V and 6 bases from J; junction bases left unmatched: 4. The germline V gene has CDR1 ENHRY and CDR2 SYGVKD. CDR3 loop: CAIRETGGNEQFF. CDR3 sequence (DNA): TGTGCCATCAGAGAAACAGGGGGCAATGAGCAGTTCTTC.

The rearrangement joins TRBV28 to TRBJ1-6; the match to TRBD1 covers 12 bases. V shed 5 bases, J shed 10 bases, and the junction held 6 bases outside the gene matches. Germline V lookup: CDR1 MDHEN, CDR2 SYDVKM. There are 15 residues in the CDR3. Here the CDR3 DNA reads TGTGCCAGCAGTAAGGGACAGGGGGCAGGGTCACCCCTCCACTTT. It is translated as CASSKGQGAGSPLHF.

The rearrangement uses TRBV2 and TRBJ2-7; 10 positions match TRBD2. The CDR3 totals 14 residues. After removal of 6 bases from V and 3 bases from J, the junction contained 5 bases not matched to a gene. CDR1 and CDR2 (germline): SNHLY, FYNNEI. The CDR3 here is CASRLGLAVYEQYF. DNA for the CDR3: TGTGCCAGCAGGCTTGGACTAGCGGTCTACGAGCAGTACTTC.

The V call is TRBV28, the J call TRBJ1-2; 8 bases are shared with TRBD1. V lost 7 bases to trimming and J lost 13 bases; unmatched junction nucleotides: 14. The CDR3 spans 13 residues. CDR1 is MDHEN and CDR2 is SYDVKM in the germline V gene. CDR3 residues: CASNPDRGPGGTF. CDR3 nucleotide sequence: TGTGCCAGCAACCCCGACAGGGGTCCCGGTGGCACCTTC.

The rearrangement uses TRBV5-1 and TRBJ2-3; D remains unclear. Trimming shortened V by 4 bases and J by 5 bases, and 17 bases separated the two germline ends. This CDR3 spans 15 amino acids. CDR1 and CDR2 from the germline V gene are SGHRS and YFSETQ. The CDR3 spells CASSTKPERIDTQYF. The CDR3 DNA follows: TGCGCCAGCAGCACCAAACCGGAGAGGATAGATACGCAGTATTTT.